The 10 T cell receptor beta chains below were found in one sample sequenced in a study of breast tumors, draining lymph nodes, adjacent tissues. Axillary draining lymph nodes of breast cancer patients supplied the node samples. One entry per CDR3 protein, called by TCRdb with MiXCR from the multiplex PCR reads. The sample consists of around 300,000 distinct CDR3 sequences, about 30% of them appearing once. Sequenced sample: axillary lymph node tissue. The receptors were gathered from a female donor with breast cancer. Some clones in this sample may be carry-over from other donors' samples.

In its sample, this clonotype was seen many times. This rearrangement joins TRBV7-6 to TRBJ2-2, with TRBD1 identical over 9 bases. The CDR3 runs to 14 residues. With 5 bases clipped from V and 6 bases from J, the junction kept 4 bases outside the gene matches. The germline V gene encodes CDR1 SGHVS and CDR2 FNYEAQ. The CDR3 region is CASSRQGGAGELFF. For the CDR3, the DNA is TGTGCCAGCAGCCGACAGGGGGGGGCCGGGGAGCTGTTTTTT.

This clonotype was seen at least ten times. V and J are TRBV5-5 and TRBJ1-6, with a tentative D call TRBD1 (5 bases). Germline V gene lookup returns CDR1 SGHKS and CDR2 YYEKEE (reference sequence). Trimming pared 7 bases from V and 6 bases from J, leaving 17 bases between. The CDR3 is made up of 15 amino acids. CDR3 sequence reads: CASCPQGKINSPLHF. In DNA, the CDR3 is TGTGCCAGCTGCCCTCAGGGTAAGATTAATTCACCCCTCCACTTT.

This clonotype was detected many times. The chain carries TRBV11-3 and TRBJ2-1; TRBD1 agrees at 7 bases. Germline V lookup: CDR1 SGHNT, CDR2 YENEEA. This CDR3 region has 16 residues. V lost 3 bases to trimming and J lost 4 bases; unmatched junction nucleotides: 9. The CDR3 protein is CASSLQTGTEYNEQFF. DNA of the CDR3: TGTGCCAGCAGCTTGCAAACCGGGACAGAATACAATGAGCAGTTCTTC.

The gene calls are TRBV20-1 and TRBJ1-1; 7 nucleotides match TRBD1. The CDR3 consists of 15 residues. The germline gives CDR1 DFQATT, CDR2 SNEGSKA (reference sequence). The ends lost 5 bases at V and 1 base at J; junction bases unmatched: 10. The CDR3 nucleotides are TGCAGTGCTTCAACAGGGGATCTGGGGAACACTGAAGCTTTCTTT. This gives the protein CSASTGDLGNTEAFF.

This clonotype appeared many times. J is TRBJ2-1 and V is TRBV7-8; 7 bases map to TRBD1. The J segment lost 8 bases and the V segment lost 5 bases, leaving 12 bases of the junction unmatched. Germline V gene sequence: CDR1 SGHVS, CDR2 FQNEAQ. The CDR3 totals 15 residues. CDR3 DNA: TGTGCCAGCAGCCAGCGACAGGGTAAAGGCTATGAGCAGTTCTTC. As protein: CASSQRQGKGYEQFF.

This clonotype was seen only a few times. The chain has TRBV27 and TRBJ2-3, with 14 bases lining up with TRBD2. V was clipped by 3 bases and J by 4 bases; unmatched bases: 6. The length of the CDR3 is 17 residues. Germline values: CDR1 MNHEY, CDR2 SMNVEV (reference sequence). The CDR3 DNA reads as TGTGCCAGCAGTTTTACCCTGGGACTAGCGGGAGCAGATACGCAGTATTTT. Protein product: CASSFTLGLAGADTQYF.

With respect to this clonotype: A read error may explain this, as a much larger clone is one base away. This chain uses TRBV5-4 with TRBJ1-3; 7 nucleotides match TRBD1. Germline V lookup: CDR1 SGHNT, CDR2 YYREEE (reference sequence). There are 16 residues in the CDR3. The CDR3 DNA sequence: TGTGCCAGCAGCCAATACGACAGGGCTGGAGGAAACACCACATATTTT. This gives the protein CASSQYDRAGGNTTYF.

This clonotype was seen at least ten times. The genes are TRBV12-3 or TRBV12-4 and TRBJ1-5; D possibly corresponds to TRBD1 (5 bases). V lost 1 base to trimming and J lost 4 bases, with 8 bases between them. The CDR3 contains 14 residues. The CDR3 spells CASSLGGGNQPQHF. CDR3 coding DNA: TGTGCCAGCAGTTTAGGGGGGGGTAATCAGCCCCAGCATTTT.

A few counts support this clonotype. One junction end does not reproduce the germline sequence, and a read error may be involved. The J gene is TRBJ2-7, the V gene TRBV7-8; 9 bases agree with TRBD2. The CDR3 extends over 12 amino acids. Germline values: CDR1 SGHVS, CDR2 FQNEAQ. CDR3 in DNA: TGTGCCAGTTCTCTAGCGGGGTACGAGCAGCACTTC. Protein: CASSLAGYEQHF.

This clonotype showed up many times. This chain connects TRBV12-3 or TRBV12-4 to TRBJ1-2; the match to TRBD1 covers 7 bases. V lost 4 bases, J lost 0 bases, and 2 bases stayed unmatched. CDR3 length: 14 residues. The CDR3 reads CASSWDSSNYGYTF. The CDR3 bases are TGTGCCAGCAGTTGGGACAGCTCTAACTATGGCTACACCTTC.